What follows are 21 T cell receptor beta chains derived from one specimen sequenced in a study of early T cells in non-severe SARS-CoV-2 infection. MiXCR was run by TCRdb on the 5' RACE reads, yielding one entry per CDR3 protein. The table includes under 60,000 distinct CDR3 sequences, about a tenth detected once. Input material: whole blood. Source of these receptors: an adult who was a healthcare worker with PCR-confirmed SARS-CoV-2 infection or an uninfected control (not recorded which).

The CDR3: CASSHTPLNTEAFF. DNA for the CDR3: TGCGCCAGCAGTCATACCCCTTTGAACACTGAAGCTTTCTTT. The rearrangement links TRBV4-1 to TRBJ1-1; D is uncertain. Germline CDR1 reads MGHRA; CDR2 reads YSYEKL. There are 14 residues in the CDR3. Trimming took off 6 bases at V and 0 bases at J, with 11 bases between the two ends.

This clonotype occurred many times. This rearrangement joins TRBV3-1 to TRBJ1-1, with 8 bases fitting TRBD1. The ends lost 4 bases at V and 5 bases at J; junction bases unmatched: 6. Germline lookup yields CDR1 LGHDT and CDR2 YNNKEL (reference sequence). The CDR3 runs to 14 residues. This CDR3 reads CASSPRTGTTEAFF. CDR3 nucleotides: TGTGCCAGCAGCCCTAGGACAGGGACTACTGAAGCTTTCTTT.

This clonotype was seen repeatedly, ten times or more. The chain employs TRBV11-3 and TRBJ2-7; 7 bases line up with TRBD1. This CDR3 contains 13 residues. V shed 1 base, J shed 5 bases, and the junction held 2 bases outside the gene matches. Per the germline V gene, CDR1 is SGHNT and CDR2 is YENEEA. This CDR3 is CASSLGQGDEQYF. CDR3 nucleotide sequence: TGTGCCAGCAGCTTAGGACAGGGCGACGAGCAGTACTTC.

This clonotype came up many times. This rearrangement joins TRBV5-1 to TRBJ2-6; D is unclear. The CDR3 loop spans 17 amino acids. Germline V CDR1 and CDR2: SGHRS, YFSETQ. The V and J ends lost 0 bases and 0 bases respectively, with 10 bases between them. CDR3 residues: CASSLEGIRSGANVLTF. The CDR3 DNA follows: TGCGCCAGCAGCTTGGAAGGGATTCGCTCTGGGGCCAACGTCCTGACTTTC.

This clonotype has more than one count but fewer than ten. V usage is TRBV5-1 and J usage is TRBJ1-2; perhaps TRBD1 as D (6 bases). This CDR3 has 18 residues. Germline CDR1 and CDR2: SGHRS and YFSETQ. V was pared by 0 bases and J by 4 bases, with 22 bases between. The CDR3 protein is CASSLGDRLGAAAYGYTF. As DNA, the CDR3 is TGCGCCAGCAGCTTGGGAGACCGACTGGGGGCCGCAGCCTATGGCTACACCTTC.

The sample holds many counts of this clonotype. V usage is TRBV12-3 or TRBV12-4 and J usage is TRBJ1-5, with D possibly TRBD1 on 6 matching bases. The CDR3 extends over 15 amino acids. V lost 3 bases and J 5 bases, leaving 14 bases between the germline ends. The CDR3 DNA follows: TGTGCCAGCAGTTTGAGTCGGGGGCGCTATCAGCCCCAGCATTTT. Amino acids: CASSLSRGRYQPQHF.

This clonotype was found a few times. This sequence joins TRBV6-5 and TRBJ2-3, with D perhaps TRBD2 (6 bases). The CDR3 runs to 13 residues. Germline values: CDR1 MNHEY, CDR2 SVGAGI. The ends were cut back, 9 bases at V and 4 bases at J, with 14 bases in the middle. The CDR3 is CASRGTASDTQYF. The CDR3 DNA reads TGTGCCAGTAGAGGGACTGCCTCAGATACGCAGTATTTT.

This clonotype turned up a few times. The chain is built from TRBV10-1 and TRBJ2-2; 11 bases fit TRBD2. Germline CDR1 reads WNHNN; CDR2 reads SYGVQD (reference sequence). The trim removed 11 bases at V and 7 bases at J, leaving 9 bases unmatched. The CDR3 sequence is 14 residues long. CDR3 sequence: CAASGGHKIGELFF. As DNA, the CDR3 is TGCGCCGCTAGCGGGGGGCATAAGATCGGGGAGCTGTTTTTT.

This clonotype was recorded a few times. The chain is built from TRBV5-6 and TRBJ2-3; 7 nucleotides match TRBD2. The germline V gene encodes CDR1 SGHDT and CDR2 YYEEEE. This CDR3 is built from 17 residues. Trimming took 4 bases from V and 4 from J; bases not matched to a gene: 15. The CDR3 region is CASSPDPAGRSADTQYF. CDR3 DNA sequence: TGTGCCAGCAGCCCTGACCCAGCGGGGCGGTCGGCAGATACGCAGTATTTT.

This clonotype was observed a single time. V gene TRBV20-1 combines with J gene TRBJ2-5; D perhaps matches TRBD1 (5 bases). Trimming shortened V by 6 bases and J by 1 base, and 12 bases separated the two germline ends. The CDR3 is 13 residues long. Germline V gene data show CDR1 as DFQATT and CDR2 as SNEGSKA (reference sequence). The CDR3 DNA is TGCAGTGCACGGAGACAGTTCCAAGAGACCCAGTACTTC. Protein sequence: CSARRQFQETQYF.

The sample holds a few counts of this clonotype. The CDR3: CASSSRGPWQETQYF. The DNA of the CDR3 is TGTGCCAGCAGCTCGAGGGGGCCTTGGCAAGAGACCCAGTACTTC. The V and J genes are TRBV7-9 and TRBJ2-5; 7 bases align to TRBD1. V lost 4 bases, J lost 2 bases, and 7 bases stayed unmatched. This CDR3 has 15 amino acids. The germline V gene has CDR1 SEHNR and CDR2 FQNEAQ (reference sequence).

This CDR3 is CASRVSPAGTYEQYF. The CDR3 DNA sequence: TGCGCCAGCAGGGTCTCCCCGGCGGGGACCTACGAGCAGTACTTC. This chain uses TRBV5-1 with TRBJ2-7; D might be TRBD2 (6 bases). The ends were cut back, 5 bases at V and 2 bases at J, with 17 bases in the middle. Germline V gene lookup returns CDR1 SGHRS and CDR2 YFSETQ. The length of the CDR3 is 15 residues.

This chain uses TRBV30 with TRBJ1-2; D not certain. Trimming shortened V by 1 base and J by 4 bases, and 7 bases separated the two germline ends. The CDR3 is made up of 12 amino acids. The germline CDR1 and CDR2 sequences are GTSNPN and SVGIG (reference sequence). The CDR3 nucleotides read TGTGCCTGGAGTGAGACGGGCTATGGCTACACCTTC. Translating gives CAWSETGYGYTF.

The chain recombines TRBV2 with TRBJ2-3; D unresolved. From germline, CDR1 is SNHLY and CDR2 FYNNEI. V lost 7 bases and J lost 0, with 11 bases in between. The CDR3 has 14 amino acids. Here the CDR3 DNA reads TGTGCCAGCAAGATATTGGTCAGCACAGATACGCAGTATTTT. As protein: CASKILVSTDTQYF.

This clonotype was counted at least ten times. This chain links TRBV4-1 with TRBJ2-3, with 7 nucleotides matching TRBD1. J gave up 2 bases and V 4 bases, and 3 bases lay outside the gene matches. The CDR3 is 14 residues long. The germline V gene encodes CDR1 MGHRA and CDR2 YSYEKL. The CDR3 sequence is CASSLGQSTDTQYF. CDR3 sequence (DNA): TGCGCCAGCAGCCTGGGACAGTCCACAGATACGCAGTATTTT.

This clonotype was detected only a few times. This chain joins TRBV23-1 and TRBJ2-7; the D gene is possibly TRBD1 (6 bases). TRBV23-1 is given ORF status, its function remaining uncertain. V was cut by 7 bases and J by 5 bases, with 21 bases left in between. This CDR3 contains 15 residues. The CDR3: CASTSETGKFHEQYF. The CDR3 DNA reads TGCGCCAGCACTTCGGAAACAGGGAAGTTCCACGAGCAGTACTTC.

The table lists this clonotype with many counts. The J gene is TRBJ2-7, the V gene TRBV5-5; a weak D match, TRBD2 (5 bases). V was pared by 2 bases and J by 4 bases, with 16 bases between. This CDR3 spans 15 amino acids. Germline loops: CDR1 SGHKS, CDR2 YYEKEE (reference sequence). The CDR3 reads CASSFGPASGYEQYF. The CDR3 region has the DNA TGTGCCAGCAGCTTCGGACCGGCTTCGGGGTACGAGCAGTACTTC. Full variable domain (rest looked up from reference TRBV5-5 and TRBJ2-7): DAGVTQSPTHLIKTRGQQVTLRCSPISGHKSVSWYQQVLGQGPQFIFQYYEKEERGRGNFPDRFSARQFPNYSSELNVNALLLGDSALYLCASSFGPASGYEQYFGPGTRLTVT.

CDR3 DNA sequence: TGTGCCAGCAGCTTATTTGGACAGGCCAGGGATCCCGGGGAGCTGTTTTTT. Amino acids: CASSLFGQARDPGELFF. The chain employs TRBV7-9 and TRBJ2-2; 7 bases map to TRBD1. With 2 bases clipped from V and 6 bases from J, the junction kept 12 bases outside the gene matches. There are 17 residues in the CDR3. Germline V gene sequence: CDR1 SEHNR, CDR2 FQNEAQ (reference sequence).

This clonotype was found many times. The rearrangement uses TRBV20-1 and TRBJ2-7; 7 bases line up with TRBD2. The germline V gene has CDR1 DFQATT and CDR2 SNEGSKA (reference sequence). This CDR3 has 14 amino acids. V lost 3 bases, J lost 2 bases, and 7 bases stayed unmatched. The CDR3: CSARKRGGTYEQYF. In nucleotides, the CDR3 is TGCAGTGCTAGGAAGCGGGGTGGTACCTACGAGCAGTACTTC.

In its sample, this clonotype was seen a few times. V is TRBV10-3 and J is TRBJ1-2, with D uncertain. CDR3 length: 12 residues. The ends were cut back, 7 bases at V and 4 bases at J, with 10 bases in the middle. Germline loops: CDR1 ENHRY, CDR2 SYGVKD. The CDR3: CAIMNTSYGYTF. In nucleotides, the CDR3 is TGTGCCATCATGAACACCAGCTATGGCTACACCTTC.

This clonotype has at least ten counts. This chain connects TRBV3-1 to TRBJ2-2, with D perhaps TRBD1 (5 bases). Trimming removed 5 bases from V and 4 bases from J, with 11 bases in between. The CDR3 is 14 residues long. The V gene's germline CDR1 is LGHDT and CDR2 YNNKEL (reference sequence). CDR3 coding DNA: TGTGCCAGCAGCTTACAGGTCCTCACCGGGGAGCTGTTTTTT. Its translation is CASSLQVLTGELFF.